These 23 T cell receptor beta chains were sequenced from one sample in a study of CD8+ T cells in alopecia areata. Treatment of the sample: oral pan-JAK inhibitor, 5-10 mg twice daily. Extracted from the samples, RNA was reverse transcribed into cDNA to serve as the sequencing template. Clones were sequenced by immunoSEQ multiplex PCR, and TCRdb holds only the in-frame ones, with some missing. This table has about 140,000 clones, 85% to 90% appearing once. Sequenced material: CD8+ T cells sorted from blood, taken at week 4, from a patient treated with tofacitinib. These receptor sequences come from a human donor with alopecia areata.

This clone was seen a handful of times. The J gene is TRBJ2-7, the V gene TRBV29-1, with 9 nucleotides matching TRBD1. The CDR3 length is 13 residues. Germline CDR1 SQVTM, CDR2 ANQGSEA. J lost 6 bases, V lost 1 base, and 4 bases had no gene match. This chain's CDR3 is CSVEAGTGIEQYF. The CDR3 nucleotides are TGCAGCGTTGAAGCTGGGACAGGGATCGAGCAGTACTTC.

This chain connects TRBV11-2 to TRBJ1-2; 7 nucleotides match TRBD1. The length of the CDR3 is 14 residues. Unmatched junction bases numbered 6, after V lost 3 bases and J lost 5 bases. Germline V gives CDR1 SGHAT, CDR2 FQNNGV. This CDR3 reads CASSFSGTAYGYTF. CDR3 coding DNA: TGTGCCAGCAGCTTCTCCGGGACAGCTTATGGCTACACCTTC.

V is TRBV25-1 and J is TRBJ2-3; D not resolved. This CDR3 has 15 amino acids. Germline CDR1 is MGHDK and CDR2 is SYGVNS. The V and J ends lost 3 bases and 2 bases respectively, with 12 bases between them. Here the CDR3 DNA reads TGTGCCAGCAGTGATTCCCAGACTCTCACAGATACGCAGTATTTT. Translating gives CASSDSQTLTDTQYF.

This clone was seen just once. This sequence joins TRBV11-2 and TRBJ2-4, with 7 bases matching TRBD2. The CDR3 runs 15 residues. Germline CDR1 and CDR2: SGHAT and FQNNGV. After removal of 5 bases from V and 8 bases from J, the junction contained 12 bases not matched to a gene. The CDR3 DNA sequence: TGTGCCAGCAGCGCGCGCTGGGGGGGATTCGACATTCAGTACTTC. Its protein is CASSARWGGFDIQYF.

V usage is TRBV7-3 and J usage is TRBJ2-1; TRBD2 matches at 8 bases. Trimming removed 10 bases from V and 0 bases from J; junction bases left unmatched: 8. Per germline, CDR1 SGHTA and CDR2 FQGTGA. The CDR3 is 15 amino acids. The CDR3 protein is CATTESGGSYNEQFF. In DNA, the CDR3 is TGTGCCACTACGGAAAGCGGGGGCTCCTACAATGAGCAGTTCTTC.

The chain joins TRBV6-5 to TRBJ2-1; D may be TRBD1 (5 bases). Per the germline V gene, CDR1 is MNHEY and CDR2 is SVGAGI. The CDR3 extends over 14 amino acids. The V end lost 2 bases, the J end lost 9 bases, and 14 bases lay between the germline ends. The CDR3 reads CASSYALGAGEQFF. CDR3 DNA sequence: TGTGCCAGCAGTTACGCCCTAGGGGCCGGTGAGCAGTTCTTC.

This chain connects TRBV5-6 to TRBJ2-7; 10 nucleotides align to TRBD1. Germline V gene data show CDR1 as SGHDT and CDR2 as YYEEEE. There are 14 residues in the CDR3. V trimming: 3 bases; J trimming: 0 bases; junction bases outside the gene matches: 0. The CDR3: CASSWTGGSYEQYF. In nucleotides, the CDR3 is TGTGCCAGCAGCTGGACAGGGGGCTCCTACGAGCAGTACTTC.

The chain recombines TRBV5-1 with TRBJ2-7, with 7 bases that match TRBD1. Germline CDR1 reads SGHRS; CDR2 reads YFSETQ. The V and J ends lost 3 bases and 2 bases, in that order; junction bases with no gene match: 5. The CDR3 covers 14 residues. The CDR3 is CASSYDRETYEQYF. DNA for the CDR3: TGCGCCAGCAGCTACGACAGGGAAACCTACGAGCAGTACTTC.

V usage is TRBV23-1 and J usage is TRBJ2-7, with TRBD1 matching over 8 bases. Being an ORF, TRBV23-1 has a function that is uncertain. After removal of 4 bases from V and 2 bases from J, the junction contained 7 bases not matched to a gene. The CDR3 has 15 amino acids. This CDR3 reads CASSPGGQETYEQYF. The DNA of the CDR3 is TGCGCCAGCAGTCCTGGGGGACAGGAAACCTACGAGCAGTACTTC.

CDR3 DNA sequence: TGCGCCAGCAGCCAAGTGACGGTGGACGGCGGGGAGCTGTTTTTT. It is translated as CASSQVTVDGGELFF. The V call is TRBV4-1, the J call TRBJ2-2; the D is unclear. The CDR3 runs 15 residues. CDR1 and CDR2 from the germline V gene are MGHRA and YSYEKL. The ends were cut back, 1 base at V and 7 bases at J, with 13 bases in the middle.

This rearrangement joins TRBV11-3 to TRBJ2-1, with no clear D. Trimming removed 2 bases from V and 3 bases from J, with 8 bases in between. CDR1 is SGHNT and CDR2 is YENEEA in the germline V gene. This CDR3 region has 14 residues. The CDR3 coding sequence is TGTGCCAGCAGCTTATCCCCGATCTACAATGAGCAGTTCTTC. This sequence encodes CASSLSPIYNEQFF.

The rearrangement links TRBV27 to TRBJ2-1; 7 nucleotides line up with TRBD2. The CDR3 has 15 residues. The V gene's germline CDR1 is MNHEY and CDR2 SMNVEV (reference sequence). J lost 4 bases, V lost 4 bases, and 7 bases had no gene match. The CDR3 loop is CASSYPGLQYNEQFF. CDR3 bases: TGTGCCAGCAGTTACCCGGGACTACAGTACAATGAGCAGTTCTTC.

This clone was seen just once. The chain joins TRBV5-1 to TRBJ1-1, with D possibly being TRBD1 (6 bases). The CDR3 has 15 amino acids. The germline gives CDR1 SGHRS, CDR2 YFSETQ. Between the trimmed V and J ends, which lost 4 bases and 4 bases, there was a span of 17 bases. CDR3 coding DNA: TGCGCCAGCAGCGGAAACCAGGGGAGGGGCACTGAAGCTTTCTTT. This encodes CASSGNQGRGTEAFF.

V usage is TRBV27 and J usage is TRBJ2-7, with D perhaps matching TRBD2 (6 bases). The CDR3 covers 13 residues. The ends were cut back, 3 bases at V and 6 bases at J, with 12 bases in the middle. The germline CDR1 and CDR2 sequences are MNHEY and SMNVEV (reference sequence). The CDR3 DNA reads TGTGCCAGCAGTTTTGGGGGAGGAATCGAGCAGTACTTC. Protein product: CASSFGGGIEQYF.

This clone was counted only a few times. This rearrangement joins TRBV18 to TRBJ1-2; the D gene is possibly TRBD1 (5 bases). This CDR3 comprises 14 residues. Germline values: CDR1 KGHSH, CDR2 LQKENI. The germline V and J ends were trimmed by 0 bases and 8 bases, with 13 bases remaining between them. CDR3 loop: CASSPPPGLGGYTF. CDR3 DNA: TGTGCCAGCTCACCACCTCCAGGGCTGGGGGGCTACACCTTC.

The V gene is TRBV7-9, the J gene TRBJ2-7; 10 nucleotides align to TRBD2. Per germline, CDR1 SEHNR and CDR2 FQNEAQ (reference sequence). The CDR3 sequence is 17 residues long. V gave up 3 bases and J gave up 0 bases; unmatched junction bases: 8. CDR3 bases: TGTGCCAGCAGCTTGGCTAGCGGGGGTCCTAGCTCCTACGAGCAGTACTTC. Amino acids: CASSLASGGPSSYEQYF. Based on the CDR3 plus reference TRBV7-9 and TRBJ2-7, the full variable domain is DTGVSQNPRHKITKRGQNVTFRCDPISEHNRLYWYRQTLGQGPEFLTYFQNEAQLEKSRLLSDRFSAERPKGSFSTLEIQRTEQGDSAMYLCASSLASGGPSSYEQYFGPGTRLTVT.

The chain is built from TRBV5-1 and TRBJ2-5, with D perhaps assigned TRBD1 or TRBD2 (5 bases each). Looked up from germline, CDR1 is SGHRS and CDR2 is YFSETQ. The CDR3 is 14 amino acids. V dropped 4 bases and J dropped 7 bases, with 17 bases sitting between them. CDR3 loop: CASSLAPAGATQYF. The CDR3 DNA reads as TGCGCCAGCAGCCTGGCACCGGCCGGGGCGACCCAGTACTTC. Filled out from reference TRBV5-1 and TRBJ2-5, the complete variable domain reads KAGVTQTPRYLIKTRGQQVTLSCSPISGHRSVSWYQQTPGQGLQFLFEYFSETQRNKGNFPGRFSGRQFSNSRSEMNVSTLELGDSALYLCASSLAPAGATQYFGPGTRLLVL.

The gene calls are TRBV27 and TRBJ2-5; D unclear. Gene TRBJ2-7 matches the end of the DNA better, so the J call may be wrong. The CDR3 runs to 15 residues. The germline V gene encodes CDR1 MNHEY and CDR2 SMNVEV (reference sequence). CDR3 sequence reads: CASSLVKQPSYEQYF. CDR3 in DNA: TGTGCCAGCAGTTTAGTGAAGCAGCCGTCCTACGAGCAGTACTTC.

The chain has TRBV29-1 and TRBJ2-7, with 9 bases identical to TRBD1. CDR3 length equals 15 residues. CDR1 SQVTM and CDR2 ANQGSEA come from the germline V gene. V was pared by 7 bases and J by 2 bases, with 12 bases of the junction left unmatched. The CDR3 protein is CSAESDRGLAYEQYF. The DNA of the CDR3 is TGCAGCGCCGAGTCGGACAGGGGCCTAGCCTACGAGCAGTACTTC.

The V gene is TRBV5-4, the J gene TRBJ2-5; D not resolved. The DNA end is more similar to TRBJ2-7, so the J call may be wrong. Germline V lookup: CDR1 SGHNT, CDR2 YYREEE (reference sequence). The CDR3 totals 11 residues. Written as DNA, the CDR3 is TGTGCCAGCAGCTTGGGGGGCGAGCAGTACTTC. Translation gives CASSLGGEQYF.

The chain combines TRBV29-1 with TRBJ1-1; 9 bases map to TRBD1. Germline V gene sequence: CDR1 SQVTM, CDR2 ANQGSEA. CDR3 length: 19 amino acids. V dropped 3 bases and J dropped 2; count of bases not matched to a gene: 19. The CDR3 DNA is TGCAGCGTTGATGGGACAGGGAGGGAAGTTGGCCTCCCCAACACTGAAGCTTTCTTT. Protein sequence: CSVDGTGREVGLPNTEAFF.

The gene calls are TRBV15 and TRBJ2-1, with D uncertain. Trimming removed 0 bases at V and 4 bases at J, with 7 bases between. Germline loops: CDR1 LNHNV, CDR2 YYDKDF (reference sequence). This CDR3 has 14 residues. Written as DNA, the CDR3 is TGTGCCACCAGCAGAGATTTAAGTTACAATGAGCAGTTCTTC. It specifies CATSRDLSYNEQFF.

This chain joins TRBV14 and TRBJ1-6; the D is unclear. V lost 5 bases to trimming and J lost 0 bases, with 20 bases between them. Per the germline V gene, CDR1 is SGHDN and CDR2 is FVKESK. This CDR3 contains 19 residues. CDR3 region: CASSLDINAKSSYNSPLHF. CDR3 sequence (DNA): TGTGCCAGCAGCTTGGATATCAACGCCAAAAGCTCCTATAATTCACCCCTCCACTTT.